These 28 T cell receptor beta chains originate from one sample sequenced in a study of T cell responses to AZD1222 COVID-19 vaccine (dated by TCRdb to the early 2020s). Libraries were made using the immunoSEQ multiplex PCR assay. Drawn from immuneACCESS, this table holds only the in-frame rearrangements with V and J called that TCRdb kept. Clones are partly lost; checked studies trace under half to an unresolved V gene and leave the rest unexplained. Across this sample there are under 200,000 clones, with about 90% seen only once. 1% to 1.5% of the sample rests with the top ten. The time point label corresponds to: about 28 days (+/-7) after the second vaccine dose. Sequenced here: peripheral blood, sampled 28 days after the second AZD1222 dose. Receptors originate from an adult who received the AZD1222 COVID-19 vaccine.

This clone came up once. The V call is TRBV20-1, the J call TRBJ1-5; perhaps TRBD1 as D (6 bases). CDR1 and CDR2 from the germline V gene are DFQATT and SNEGSKA (reference sequence). The V and J ends lost 3 bases and 2 bases respectively, with 14 bases between them. CDR3 length: 15 residues. The CDR3 nucleotides read TGCAGTGCTAGTAAAGGGGGATTGGGCAATCAGCCCCAGCATTTT. This translates into CSASKGGLGNQPQHF.

V usage is TRBV28 and J usage is TRBJ1-5; no clear D gene. The CDR3 has 15 amino acids. Trimming removed 3 bases from V and 6 bases from J, with 15 bases in between. Germline V lookup: CDR1 MDHEN, CDR2 SYDVKM. This chain's CDR3 is CASSFWSGRSQPQHF. The CDR3 DNA reads as TGTGCCAGCAGTTTTTGGTCGGGAAGAAGTCAGCCCCAGCATTTT.

The chain employs TRBV30 and TRBJ2-7; D unclear. This CDR3 is 13 amino acids long. Per the germline V gene, CDR1 is GTSNPN and CDR2 is SVGIG (reference sequence). Trimming pared 0 bases from V and 4 bases from J, leaving 10 bases between. The DNA for the CDR3 is TGTGCCTGGAGTGTAGGGATCGGGTACGAGCAGTACTTC. Encoded protein: CAWSVGIGYEQYF.

The V and J genes are TRBV19 and TRBJ2-5; a weak D match, TRBD2 (6 bases). This CDR3 has 16 amino acids. With 3 bases removed from V and 5 bases from J, the gap between germline ends came to 19 bases. The germline V gene encodes CDR1 LNHDA and CDR2 SQIVND (reference sequence). The CDR3 is CASSMDGPGAWETQYF. CDR3 in DNA: TGTGCCAGTAGTATGGACGGACCGGGAGCGTGGGAGACCCAGTACTTC.

V gene TRBV6-2 or TRBV6-3 combines with J gene TRBJ1-1; D not certain. Deletions cut 0 bases from V and 6 bases from J, with 2 bases between. CDR1 and CDR2 (germline): MNHEY, SVGEGT. There are 11 residues in the CDR3. CDR3 region: CASSYSAEAFF. CDR3 in DNA: TGTGCCAGCAGTTACTCGGCTGAAGCTTTCTTT.

The V gene is TRBV10-1, the J gene TRBJ2-1; tentatively, D is TRBD1 (5 bases). V was cut by 1 base and J by 10 bases, with 11 bases left in between. This CDR3 spans 13 amino acids. The germline gives CDR1 WNHNN, CDR2 SYGVQD (reference sequence). The CDR3 DNA follows: TGCGCCAGCAGTGAGTGGGTTCAGGGCGAGCAGTTCTTC. It codes for CASSEWVQGEQFF.

The rearrangement uses TRBV10-3 and TRBJ2-1; the D call may be TRBD1 or TRBD2 (5 bases each). Germline CDR1 reads ENHRY; CDR2 reads SYGVKD. With 0 bases removed from V and 13 bases from J, the gap between germline ends came to 10 bases. CDR3 length: 12 amino acids. CDR3 coding DNA: TGTGCCATCAGTGAGTCTGTCGGGGACCAGTTCTTC. The encoded protein is CAISESVGDQFF.

The V and J genes are TRBV25-1 and TRBJ1-4; D is unclear. Germline V gene sequence: CDR1 MGHDK, CDR2 SYGVNS. V was cut by 2 bases and J by 8 bases, with 6 bases left in between. This CDR3 region has 12 residues. The CDR3: CASSEGWEKLFF. The CDR3 DNA reads TGTGCCAGCAGTGAAGGGTGGGAAAAACTGTTTTTT. Drawing the rest from reference TRBV25-1 and TRBJ1-4, the complete variable domain is EADIYQTPRYLVIGTGKKITLECSQTMGHDKMYWYQQDPGMELHLIHYSYGVNSTEKGDLSSESTVSRIRTEHFPLTLESARPSHTSQYLCASSEGWEKLFFGSGTQLSVL.

This chain connects TRBV30 to TRBJ2-2; D is perhaps TRBD2 (5 bases). The CDR3 loop spans 13 amino acids. The germline V gene encodes CDR1 GTSNPN and CDR2 SVGIG (reference sequence). Trimming removed 4 bases from V and 6 bases from J, with 12 bases in between. CDR3 sequence: CAWTQRPSGELFF. The CDR3 DNA reads as TGTGCCTGGACCCAGCGGCCATCCGGGGAGCTGTTTTTT.

The gene calls are TRBV28 and TRBJ1-2; the D gene is possibly TRBD1 (6 bases). The V and J ends lost 6 bases and 7 bases respectively, with 15 bases between them. In germline, CDR1 is MDHEN, CDR2 SYDVKM. CDR3 length: 13 amino acids. The chain's CDR3 is CASRTRDKRGYTF. CDR3 nucleotide sequence: TGTGCCAGCAGAACCCGGGACAAGCGTGGCTACACCTTC.

This clone has just one count. This chain's CDR3 is CASSEAGQGGGYTF. DNA of the CDR3: TGTGCCAGCAGTGAGGCCGGACAGGGCGGCGGCTACACCTTC. The chain combines TRBV2 with TRBJ1-2; 8 nucleotides match TRBD1. CDR1 and CDR2 from the germline V gene are SNHLY and FYNNEI. This CDR3 has 14 residues. V shed 3 bases, J shed 8 bases, and the junction held 8 bases outside the gene matches.

This clone was seen only once. The chain links TRBV5-1 to TRBJ1-1; D possibly corresponds to TRBD1 (5 bases). Looked up from germline, CDR1 is SGHRS and CDR2 is YFSETQ. The germline V and J ends were trimmed by 5 bases and 2 bases, with 13 bases remaining between them. The CDR3 length is 14 residues. The CDR3 here is CASREGGTNTEAFF. The CDR3 nucleotides read TGCGCCAGCAGGGAGGGAGGGACTAACACTGAAGCTTTCTTT. The full variable domain, in which reference TRBV5-1 and TRBJ1-1 provide the parts outside the CDR3, is KAGVTQTPRYLIKTRGQQVTLSCSPISGHRSVSWYQQTPGQGLQFLFEYFSETQRNKGNFPGRFSGRQFSNSRSEMNVSTLELGDSALYLCASREGGTNTEAFFGQGTRLTVV.

V and J are TRBV6-5 and TRBJ2-7; TRBD2 matches 8 bases. V lost 8 bases to trimming and J lost 2 bases; unmatched junction nucleotides: 8. This CDR3 contains 14 residues. Germline V gene sequence: CDR1 MNHEY, CDR2 SVGAGI. The CDR3 loop is CASEDGGVAYEQYF. CDR3 nucleotide sequence: TGTGCCAGCGAGGACGGGGGGGTCGCCTACGAGCAGTACTTC.

The chain is built from TRBV27 and TRBJ1-6; 7 nucleotides line up with TRBD1. This CDR3 region has 14 residues. Germline V CDR1 and CDR2: MNHEY, SMNVEV (reference sequence). Trimming took 4 bases from V and 5 from J; bases not matched to a gene: 2. The CDR3 nucleotides read TGTGCCAGCAGTTACGGACAGGATAATTCACCCCTCCACTTT. It encodes CASSYGQDNSPLHF.

The chain couples TRBV9 to TRBJ2-3; D uncertain. There are 14 residues in the CDR3. Germline V gene data show CDR1 as SGDLS and CDR2 as YYNGEE. With 0 bases removed from V and 5 bases from J, the gap between germline ends came to 10 bases. CDR3 in DNA: TGTGCCAGCAGCGTAGCTTTGACGAGAGATACGCAGTATTTT. This sequence encodes CASSVALTRDTQYF.

V is TRBV9 and J is TRBJ2-1, with 12 bases that match TRBD2. Germline V CDR1 and CDR2: SGDLS, YYNGEE. CDR3 length: 15 residues. V trimming: 0 bases; J trimming: 8 bases; junction bases outside the gene matches: 3. The CDR3 loop is CASSVGLAGVHEQFF. For the CDR3, the DNA is TGTGCCAGCAGCGTAGGACTAGCGGGAGTCCATGAGCAGTTCTTC.

The V call is TRBV6-5, the J call TRBJ1-2; 12 nucleotides line up with TRBD1. Trimming took 0 bases from V and 6 from J; bases not matched to a gene: 5. The CDR3 totals 16 residues. Germline CDR1 and CDR2: MNHEY and SVGAGI. Written as DNA, the CDR3 is TGTGCCAGCAGTTACTCGATGGGGACAGGGGGCGATGGCTACACCTTC. Translating it yields CASSYSMGTGGDGYTF.

This clone has a single count. This rearrangement joins TRBV20-1 to TRBJ2-5; maybe TRBD2 (5 bases). Trimming removed 3 bases at V and 5 bases at J, with 19 bases between. There are 15 residues in the CDR3. The V gene's germline CDR1 is DFQATT and CDR2 SNEGSKA (reference sequence). CDR3 coding DNA: TGCAGTGCTAGTGGACGCCCACCGCGGGTGGAGACCCAGTACTTC. It encodes CSASGRPPRVETQYF.

The V and J genes are TRBV30 and TRBJ1-1; tentatively, D is TRBD1 (6 bases). CDR1 and CDR2 (germline): GTSNPN, SVGIG (reference sequence). V was trimmed by 5 bases and J by 0 bases, leaving 7 bases between them. CDR3 length: 12 residues. Written as DNA, the CDR3 is TGTGCCTGGGGGGGGCTGAACACTGAAGCTTTCTTT. This gives the protein CAWGGLNTEAFF. The variable domain in full, completed from reference TRBV30 and TRBJ1-1, reads SQTIHQWPATLVQPVGSPLSLECTVEGTSNPNLYWYRQAAGRGLQLLFYSVGIGQISSEVPQNLSASRPQDRQFILSSKKLLLSDSGFYLCAWGGLNTEAFFGQGTRLTVV.

The rearrangement joins TRBV27 to TRBJ2-2; possibly TRBD1 for D (6 bases). CDR3 size: 13 residues. Germline V gene lookup returns CDR1 MNHEY and CDR2 SMNVEV (reference sequence). The germline V and J ends were trimmed by 5 bases and 6 bases, with 10 bases remaining between them. CDR3 in DNA: TGTGCCAGCAGTCCACAGGGACCCGGGGAGCTGTTTTTT. It yields the protein CASSPQGPGELFF.

The chain links TRBV7-8 to TRBJ2-1, with TRBD2 identical over 11 bases. Germline V gene lookup returns CDR1 SGHVS and CDR2 FQNEAQ. The CDR3 spans 17 residues. The V segment lost 4 bases and the J segment 0 bases; nucleotides outside the gene matches: 5. The CDR3 nucleotides read TGTGCCAGCAGCTACGGGACTAGCGGAGGCTCCTACAATGAGCAGTTCTTC. Protein: CASSYGTSGGSYNEQFF.

This sequence joins TRBV28 and TRBJ1-3, with 9 bases matching TRBD1. CDR3 size: 15 residues. The germline gives CDR1 MDHEN, CDR2 SYDVKM. V was pared by 5 bases and J by 4 bases, with 6 bases of the junction left unmatched. In nucleotides, the CDR3 is TGTGCCAGCAGTACACGACAGGGGGTAGGAAACACCATATATTTT. Protein sequence: CASSTRQGVGNTIYF.

The gene calls are TRBV7-2 and TRBJ2-7; 10 bases are shared with TRBD1. CDR1 SGHTA and CDR2 FQGNSA come from the germline V gene. Trimming at V came to 4 bases and at J to 7 bases, leaving 7 bases not matched to a gene. This CDR3 region has 14 residues. The CDR3 region is CASSSDRGLGEQYF. The CDR3 coding sequence is TGTGCCAGCAGCTCCGACAGGGGGCTAGGAGAGCAGTACTTC. The variable domain in full, completed from reference TRBV7-2 and TRBJ2-7, reads GAGVSQSPSNKVTEKGKDVELRCDPISGHTALYWYRQSLGQGLEFLIYFQGNSAPDKSGLPSDRFSAERTGGSVSTLTIQRTQQEDSAVYLCASSSDRGLGEQYFGPGTRLTVT.

The chain uses TRBV9 and TRBJ2-3; D perhaps matches TRBD1 (6 bases). Germline values: CDR1 SGDLS, CDR2 YYNGEE. There are 15 residues in the CDR3. Trimming removed 3 bases at V and 5 bases at J, with 16 bases between. The CDR3 DNA sequence: TGTGCCAGCAGCGGCGGCTACAGGGAAGTAGATACGCAGTATTTT. Residues: CASSGGYREVDTQYF.

The rearrangement joins TRBV10-3 to TRBJ1-1; D is unresolved. V lost 4 bases, J lost 3 bases, and 15 bases lay in between. This CDR3 has 15 amino acids. CDR1 and CDR2 (germline): ENHRY, SYGVKD. In DNA, the CDR3 is TGTGCCATCAGTGCTCAAGCTACCGAGGACACTGAAGCTTTCTTT. Translated, it gives CAISAQATEDTEAFF.

This chain joins TRBV27 and TRBJ2-7, with D perhaps matching TRBD1 or TRBD2 (5 bases each). Trimming pared 5 bases from V and 3 bases from J, leaving 14 bases between. There are 14 residues in the CDR3. Germline loops: CDR1 MNHEY, CDR2 SMNVEV (reference sequence). The CDR3 coding sequence is TGTGCCAGCAGTCCCCCGGGACGGATCTACGAGCAGTACTTC. This sequence encodes CASSPPGRIYEQYF.

As for this clone: The junction departs from the called germline gene at one end, perhaps through a read error. This chain joins TRBV7-2 and TRBJ2-1; 10 bases are shared with TRBD2. The CDR3 has 14 amino acids. Germline CDR1 reads SGHTA; CDR2 reads FQGNSA. CDR3 amino acids: CASSIAGGRNEQFF. The DNA for the CDR3 is TGTGCCAGCAGCATAGCGGGAGGAAGGAATGAGCAGTTCTTC.

The chain carries TRBV5-1 and TRBJ2-2, with 7 bases that match TRBD1. Germline assignment: CDR1 SGHRS and CDR2 YFSETQ. V shed 2 bases and J 0 bases; nucleotides not matched to a gene: 4. The CDR3 totals 16 residues. The CDR3 coding sequence is TGCGCCAGCAGCTTAGAGACAGGGACGAACACCGGGGAGCTGTTTTTT. Its translation is CASSLETGTNTGELFF.